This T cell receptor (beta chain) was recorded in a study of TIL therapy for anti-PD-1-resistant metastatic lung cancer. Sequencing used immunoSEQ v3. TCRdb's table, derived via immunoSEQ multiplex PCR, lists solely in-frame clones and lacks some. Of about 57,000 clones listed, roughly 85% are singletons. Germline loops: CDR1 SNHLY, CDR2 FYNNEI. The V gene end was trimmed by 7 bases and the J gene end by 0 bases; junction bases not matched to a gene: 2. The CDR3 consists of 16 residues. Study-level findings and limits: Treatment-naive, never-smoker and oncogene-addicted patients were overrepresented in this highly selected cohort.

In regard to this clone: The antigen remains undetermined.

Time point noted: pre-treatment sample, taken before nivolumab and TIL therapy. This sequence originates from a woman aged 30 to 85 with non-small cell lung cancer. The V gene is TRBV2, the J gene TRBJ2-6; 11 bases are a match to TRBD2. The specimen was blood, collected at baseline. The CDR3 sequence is CASIGTSGSGANVLTF. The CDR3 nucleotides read TGTGCCAGCATCGGGACTAGCGGCTCTGGGGCCAACGTCCTGACTTTC.